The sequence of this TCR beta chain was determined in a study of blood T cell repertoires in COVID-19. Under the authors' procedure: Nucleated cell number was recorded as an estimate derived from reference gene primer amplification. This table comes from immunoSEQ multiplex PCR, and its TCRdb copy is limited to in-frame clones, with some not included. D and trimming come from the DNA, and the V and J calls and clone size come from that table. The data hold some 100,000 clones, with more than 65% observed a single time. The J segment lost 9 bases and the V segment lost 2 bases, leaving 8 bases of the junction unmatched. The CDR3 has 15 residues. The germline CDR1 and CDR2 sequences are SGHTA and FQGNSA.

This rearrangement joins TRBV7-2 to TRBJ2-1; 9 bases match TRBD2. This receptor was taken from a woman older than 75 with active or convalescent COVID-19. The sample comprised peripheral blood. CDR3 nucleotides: TGTGCCAGCAGCTTAATGACTAGCGGTTTAGGTGAGCAGTTCTTC. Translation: CASSLMTSGLGEQFF.